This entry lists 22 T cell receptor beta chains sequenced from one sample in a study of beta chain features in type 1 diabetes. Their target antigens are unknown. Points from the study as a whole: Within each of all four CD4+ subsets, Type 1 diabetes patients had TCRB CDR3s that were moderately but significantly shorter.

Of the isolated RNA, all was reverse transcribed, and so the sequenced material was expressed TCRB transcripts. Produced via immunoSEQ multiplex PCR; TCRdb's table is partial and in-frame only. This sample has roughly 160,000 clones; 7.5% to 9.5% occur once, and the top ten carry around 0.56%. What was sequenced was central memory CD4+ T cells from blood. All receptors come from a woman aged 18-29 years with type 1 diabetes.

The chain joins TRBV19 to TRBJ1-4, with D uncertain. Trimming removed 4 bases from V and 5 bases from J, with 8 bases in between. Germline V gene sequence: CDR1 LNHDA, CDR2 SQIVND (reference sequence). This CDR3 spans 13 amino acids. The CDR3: CASSNRWNEKLFF. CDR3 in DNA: TGTGCCAGTAGTAATCGGTGGAATGAAAAACTGTTTTTT.

The CDR3 DNA sequence: TGCGCCAGCAGACCCGGGACAGAATCCTACGAGCAGTACTTC. Translating gives CASRPGTESYEQYF. This chain uses TRBV5-1 with TRBJ2-7; 7 positions agree with TRBD1. The V and J ends lost 5 bases and 1 base, in that order; junction bases with no gene match: 6. This CDR3 spans 14 amino acids. CDR1 is SGHRS, CDR2 YFSETQ, per germline.

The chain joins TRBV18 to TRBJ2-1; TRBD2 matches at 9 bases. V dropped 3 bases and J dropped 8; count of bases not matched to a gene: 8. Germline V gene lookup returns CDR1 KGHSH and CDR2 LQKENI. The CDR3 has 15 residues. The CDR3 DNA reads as TGTGCCAGCTCACCCCCGGGCGGGAGGGCCCATGAGCAGTTCTTC. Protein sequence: CASSPPGGRAHEQFF.

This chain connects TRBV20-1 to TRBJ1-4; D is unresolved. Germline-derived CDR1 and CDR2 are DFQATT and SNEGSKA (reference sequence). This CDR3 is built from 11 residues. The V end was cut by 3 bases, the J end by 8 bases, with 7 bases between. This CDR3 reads CSASEREKLFF. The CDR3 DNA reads TGCAGTGCTAGTGAGAGGGAAAAACTGTTTTTT.

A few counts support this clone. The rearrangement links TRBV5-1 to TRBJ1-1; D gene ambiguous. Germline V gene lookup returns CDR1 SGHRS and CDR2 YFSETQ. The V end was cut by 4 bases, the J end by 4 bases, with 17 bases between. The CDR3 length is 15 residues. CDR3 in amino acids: CASSPYKGRGTEAFF. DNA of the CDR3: TGCGCCAGCAGCCCCTACAAAGGCAGAGGCACTGAAGCTTTCTTT.

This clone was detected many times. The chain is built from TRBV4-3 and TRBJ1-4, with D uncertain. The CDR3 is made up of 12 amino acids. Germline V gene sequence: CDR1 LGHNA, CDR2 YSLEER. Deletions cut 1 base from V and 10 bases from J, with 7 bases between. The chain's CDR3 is CASSQAGGKLFF. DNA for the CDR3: TGCGCCAGCAGCCAAGCCGGTGGAAAACTGTTTTTT.

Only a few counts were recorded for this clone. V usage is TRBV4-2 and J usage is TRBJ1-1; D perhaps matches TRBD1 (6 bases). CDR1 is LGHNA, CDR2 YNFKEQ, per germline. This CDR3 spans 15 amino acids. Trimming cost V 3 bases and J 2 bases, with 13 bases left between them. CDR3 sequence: CASSHSAGANTEAFF. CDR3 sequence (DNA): TGTGCCAGCAGCCATTCTGCAGGGGCCAACACTGAAGCTTTCTTT.

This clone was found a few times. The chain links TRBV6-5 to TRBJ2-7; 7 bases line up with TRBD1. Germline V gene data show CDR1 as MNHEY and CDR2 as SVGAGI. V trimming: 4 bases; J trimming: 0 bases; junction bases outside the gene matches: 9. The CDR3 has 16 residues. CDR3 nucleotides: TGTGCCAGCAGTTCACCCGGGGACAGCAGCTCCTACGAGCAGTACTTC. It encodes CASSSPGDSSSYEQYF.

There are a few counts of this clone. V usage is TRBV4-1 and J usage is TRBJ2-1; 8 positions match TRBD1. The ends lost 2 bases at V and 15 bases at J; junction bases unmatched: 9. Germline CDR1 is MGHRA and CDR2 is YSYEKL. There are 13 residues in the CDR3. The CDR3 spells CASSQTPDRGLFF. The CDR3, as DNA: TGCGCCAGCAGCCAAACCCCCGACAGGGGACTGTTCTTC.

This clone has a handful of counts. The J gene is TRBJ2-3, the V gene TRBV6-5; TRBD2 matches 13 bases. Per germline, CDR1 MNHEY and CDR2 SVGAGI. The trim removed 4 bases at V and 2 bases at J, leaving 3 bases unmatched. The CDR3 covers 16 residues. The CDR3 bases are TGTGCCAGCAGTTCGGGACTAGCGGGGCTCACAGATACGCAGTATTTT. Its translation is CASSSGLAGLTDTQYF.

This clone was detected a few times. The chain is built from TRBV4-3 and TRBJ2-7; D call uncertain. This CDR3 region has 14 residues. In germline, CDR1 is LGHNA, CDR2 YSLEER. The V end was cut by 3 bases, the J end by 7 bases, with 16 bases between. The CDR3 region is CASSQIWPGREQYF. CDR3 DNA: TGCGCCAGCAGCCAGATCTGGCCAGGCCGGGAGCAGTACTTC.

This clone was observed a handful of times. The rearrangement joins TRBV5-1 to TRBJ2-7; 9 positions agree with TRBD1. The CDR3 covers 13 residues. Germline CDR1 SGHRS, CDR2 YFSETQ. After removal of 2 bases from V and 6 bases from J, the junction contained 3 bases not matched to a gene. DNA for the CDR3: TGCGCCAGCAGCTTCGGGACAGGGCTCGAGCAGTACTTC. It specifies CASSFGTGLEQYF.

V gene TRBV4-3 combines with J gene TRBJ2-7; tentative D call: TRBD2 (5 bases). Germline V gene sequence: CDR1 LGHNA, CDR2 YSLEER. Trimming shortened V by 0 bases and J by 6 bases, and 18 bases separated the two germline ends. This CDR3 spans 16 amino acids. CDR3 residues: CASSQDPPTSPGEQYF. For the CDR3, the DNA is TGCGCCAGCAGCCAAGACCCCCCAACTAGTCCGGGCGAGCAGTACTTC.

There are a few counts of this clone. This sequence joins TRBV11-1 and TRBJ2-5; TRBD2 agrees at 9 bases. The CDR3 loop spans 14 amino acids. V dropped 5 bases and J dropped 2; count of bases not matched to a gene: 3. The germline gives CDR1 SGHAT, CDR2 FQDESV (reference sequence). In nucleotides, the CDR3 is TGTGCCAGCAGCCCGACTAGCGGACAAGAGACCCAGTACTTC. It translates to CASSPTSGQETQYF.

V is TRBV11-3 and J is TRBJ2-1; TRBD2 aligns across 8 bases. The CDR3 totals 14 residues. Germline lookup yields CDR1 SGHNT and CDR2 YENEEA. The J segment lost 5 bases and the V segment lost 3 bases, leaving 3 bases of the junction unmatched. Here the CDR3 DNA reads TGTGCCAGCAGCTTCGGTAGCGGGAACAATGAGCAGTTCTTC. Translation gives CASSFGSGNNEQFF.

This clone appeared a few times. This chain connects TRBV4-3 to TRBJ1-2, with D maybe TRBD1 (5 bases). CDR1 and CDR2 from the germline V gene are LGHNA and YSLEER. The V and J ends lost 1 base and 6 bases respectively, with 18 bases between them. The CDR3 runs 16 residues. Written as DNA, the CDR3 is TGCGCCAGCAGCCAAGGGACAAAAGTAGGGGTGGATGGCTACACCTTC. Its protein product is CASSQGTKVGVDGYTF.

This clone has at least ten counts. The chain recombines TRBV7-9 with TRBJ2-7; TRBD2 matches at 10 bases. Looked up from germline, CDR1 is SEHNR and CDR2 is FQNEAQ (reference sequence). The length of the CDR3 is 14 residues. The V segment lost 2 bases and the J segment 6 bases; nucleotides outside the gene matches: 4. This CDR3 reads CASSLSSGSPEQYF. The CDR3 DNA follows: TGTGCCAGCAGCTTATCTAGCGGGAGTCCCGAGCAGTACTTC.

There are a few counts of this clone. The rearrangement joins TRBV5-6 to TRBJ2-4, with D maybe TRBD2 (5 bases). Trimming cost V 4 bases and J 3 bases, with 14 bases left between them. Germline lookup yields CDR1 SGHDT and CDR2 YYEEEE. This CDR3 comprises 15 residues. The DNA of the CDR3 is TGTGCCAGCAGCCCCGCCTTGGGGAGCAAAAACATTCAGTACTTC. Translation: CASSPALGSKNIQYF.

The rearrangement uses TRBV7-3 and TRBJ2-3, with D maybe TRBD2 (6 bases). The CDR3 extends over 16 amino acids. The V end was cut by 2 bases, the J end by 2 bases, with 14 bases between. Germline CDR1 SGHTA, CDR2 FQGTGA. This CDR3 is CASSLGGGLNTDTQYF. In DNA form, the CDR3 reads TGTGCCAGCAGCTTAGGGGGAGGTCTCAACACAGATACGCAGTATTTT.

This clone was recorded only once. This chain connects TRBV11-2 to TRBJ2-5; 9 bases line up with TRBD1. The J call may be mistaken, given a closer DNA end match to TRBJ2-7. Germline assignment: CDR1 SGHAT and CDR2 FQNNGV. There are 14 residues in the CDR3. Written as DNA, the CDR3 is TGTGCCAGCAGAGACAGGGGGTCAACCTACGAGCAGTACTTC. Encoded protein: CASRDRGSTYEQYF.

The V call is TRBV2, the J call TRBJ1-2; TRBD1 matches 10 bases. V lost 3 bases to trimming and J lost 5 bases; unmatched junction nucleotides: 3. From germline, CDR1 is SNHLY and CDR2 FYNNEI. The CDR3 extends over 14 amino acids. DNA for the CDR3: TGTGCCAGCAGTGAGACAGGGGGCGAATATGGCTACACCTTC. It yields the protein CASSETGGEYGYTF.

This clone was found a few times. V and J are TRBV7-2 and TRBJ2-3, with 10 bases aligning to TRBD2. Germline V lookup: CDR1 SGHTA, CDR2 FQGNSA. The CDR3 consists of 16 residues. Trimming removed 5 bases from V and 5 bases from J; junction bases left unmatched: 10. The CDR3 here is CASSGERGGSGDTQYF. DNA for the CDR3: TGTGCCAGCAGCGGGGAGCGGGGGGGTTCTGGAGATACGCAGTATTTT.